This TCR beta chain is from a study of blood T cell repertoires in COVID-19. The germline CDR1 and CDR2 sequences are LNHDA and SQIVND (reference sequence). The CDR3 extends over 17 amino acids. The V end was cut by 5 bases, the J end by 5 bases, with 24 bases between. Assay: immunoSEQ multiplex PCR; the TCRdb copy retains only in-frame clones and omits some. The sample has fewer than 35,000 clones; roughly 90% are singletons. Material: peripheral blood. The sequence derives from a man over 45 with active or convalescent COVID-19. This chain joins TRBV19 and TRBJ2-5; D might be TRBD2 (6 bases). CDR3: CASSPRAGPLARETQYF. In nucleotides, the CDR3 is TGTGCCAGTAGTCCGAGGGCGGGACCCCTGGCCCGCGAGACCCAGTACTTC.